This TCR beta chain emerged from a study of shared clonotypes between healthy human individuals. Using immunoSEQ multiplex PCR, the repertoire was profiled, and TCRdb retains in-frame clones only, with some absent. The table lists approximately 1.4 million clones, nearly 99% of them singletons. The CDR3 has 11 amino acids. The clonotype comes from a man aged 25-45 years in good health. This chain connects TRBV21-1 to TRBJ2-7. TRBV21-1 is shown as a pseudogene. Sequences were obtained from naive CD4+ T cells sorted from blood. The subset is: CD45RA+ positively selected. The DNA of the CDR3 is TGTGCCAGCAGCAGGGACTACGAGCAGTACTTC. It encodes CASSRDYEQYF.